This record covers a single TCR beta chain. The antigen it binds to is not known. There are no base qualities to consult, and no much larger clone falls within one base. This entry belongs to a study of blood T cells in healthy people across ages (dated by TCRdb to about 2015). The study in broad terms: In model experiments, roughly one uniquely barcoded TCR beta cDNA molecule per two T cells was captured by template switching. For two donors (one aged 18 to 29 and one aged 80 or older), the study analyzed two additional independent replicas of 1 million unique cDNA reads from the same blood draw. To avoid experimental bias, donors of different ages were randomly spread across the sequencing lanes. The donors were divided into four age groups: young (average around 15 years), middle-aged (approximately 39), aged (around 67) and long-lived (roughly 86). Using deep sequencing normalized with unique cDNA molecular identifiers, the study measured how TCR beta repertoire diversity changes with age.

CDR1 and CDR2 (SGHRS, YFSETQ) derive from the germline V gene. At the junction V is shortened by 4 bases and J by 1 base; bases outside the gene matches: 6. Including the terminal cysteine and phenylalanine, the CDR3 comprises 15 residues. Of all the DNA, just the CDR3 is kept, 45 bases in frame from base 1. The receptor library was made with 5' RACE. Instrument used: Illumina HiSeq 2500. A second about 6 to 11 cycle PCR used a sample-barcoded 5' primer and a J-beta primer mix. Each TCR beta cDNA molecule received a unique molecular identifier from a template-switch 5' adaptor carrying 12 random nucleotides. Each sample yielded at least 2.5 million CDR3-containing paired-end reads. All of the RNA was converted into first-strand cDNA using the Mint cDNA synthesis kit, with a TRBC-specific oligonucleotide serving as the primer. After uracil-DNA glycosylase treatment, a first 18-cycle PCR used universal primers M1SS and BC2_uni_R on all cDNA. In the paper's pipeline: For normalization, 1 million high-quality reads were randomly selected from each sample, with every read carrying a distinct molecular identifier. Instead of being binned into consensus sequences, reads that shared molecular identifiers were thrown out. MiTCR, set to a Q25 quality threshold and the strictest error-elimination algorithm, was used for CDR3 identification, clonotype clustering and error correction. A nonparametric unseen species model with Euler transformation was used to estimate lower-bound total TCR beta diversity. The public reads were reanalyzed by TCRdb: fastp trimming at Q25, MiXCR alignment, in-frame beta chains only. CDR3 protein sequences are deduplicated, and each keeps its most common genes and DNA. TCRdb's processing, not the authors', yielded these V and J calls. The sample has over 700,000 distinct CDR3 sequences on record, less than 70% of them singletons. About two fifths of the sample rests with the top ten.

The donors were roughly 38 Caucasian individuals from Russia, aged roughly 6 to 100 years, who were systemically healthy. Each donor gave 8 to 10 milliliters of peripheral blood, drawn into EDTA-treated Vacutainer tubes. PBMCs were isolated by Ficoll-Paque density-gradient centrifugation, with at least 6 million obtained per sample. Trizol reagent was used to extract total RNA from the PBMCs, yielding at least 6 micrograms per sample. For every donor, an aliquot of PBMCs went through flow cytometry to measure the percentages of naive CD45RAhigh/CD27high T cells. Broad study findings and their caveats: The percentage of naive T cells measured by flow cytometry correlated strongly with observed TCR beta diversity. Total diversity estimates from one million sequenced T cells were considered lower bounds and underestimates. Donor CMV infection status was unknown, potentially confounding age-related changes in expanded clonotypes. As age increased, observed TCR beta diversity per million T cells dropped in a roughly linear way, and a significant reduction was already evident by age 40. Since profiling was done on bulk unsorted PBMCs, naive and antigen-experienced compartments could not be conclusively compared. Compared with the aged group, the long-lived group had more naive CD4+ T cells, fewer expanded clones and increased TCR diversity, a pattern suggesting age selection.

This sequence uses TRBV5-1 and TRBJ1-1, and 8 junction bases match TRBD1. Input material: blood. The TCR sequence derives from an elderly man in good health. The CDR3 region has the sequence CASSQRQGWNTEAFF. The DNA sequence is as follows: TGCGCCAGCAGCCAGAGACAGGGGTGGAACACTGAAGCTTTCTTT.